This record covers a single T cell receptor beta chain. This record belongs to a study of regulatory T cells in long-lasting Graves disease. The J segment lost 5 bases and the V segment lost 4 bases, leaving 6 bases of the junction unmatched. Germline CDR1 MNHNS, CDR2 SASEGT. The CDR3 is made up of 17 amino acids. TCR beta libraries were built with iRepertoire HTBI primers and Arm-PCR of CDR3 regions. One entry per CDR3 protein results from TCRdb running MiXCR on the multiplex PCR reads. The sample includes 400,000 to 550,000 distinct CDR3 sequences, about 16% of them seen just once. Time point noted: newly diagnosed GD, antithyroid drugs for less than 3 months. From PBMCs, RNA was extracted and then used to make the TCR library. The same sample was also studied in work on T cells in Graves' hyperthyroidism and ophthalmopathy. That source adds: Uncontrolled infection, other autoimmune disease, pregnancy or lactation barred patients from enrollment.

The receptor comes from a woman aged 30 to 39 with Graves disease. The chain is built from TRBV6-1 and TRBJ2-2; TRBD2 aligns across 14 bases. The sample in question was peripheral blood mononuclear cells (PBMCs), obtained at new diagnosis, from a patient treated with antithyroid drugs. The CDR3 DNA reads as TGTGCCAGCAGTGGACTAGCGGGAGGGTGGGTGACCGGGGAGCTGTTTTTT. It yields the protein CASSGLAGGWVTGELFF.